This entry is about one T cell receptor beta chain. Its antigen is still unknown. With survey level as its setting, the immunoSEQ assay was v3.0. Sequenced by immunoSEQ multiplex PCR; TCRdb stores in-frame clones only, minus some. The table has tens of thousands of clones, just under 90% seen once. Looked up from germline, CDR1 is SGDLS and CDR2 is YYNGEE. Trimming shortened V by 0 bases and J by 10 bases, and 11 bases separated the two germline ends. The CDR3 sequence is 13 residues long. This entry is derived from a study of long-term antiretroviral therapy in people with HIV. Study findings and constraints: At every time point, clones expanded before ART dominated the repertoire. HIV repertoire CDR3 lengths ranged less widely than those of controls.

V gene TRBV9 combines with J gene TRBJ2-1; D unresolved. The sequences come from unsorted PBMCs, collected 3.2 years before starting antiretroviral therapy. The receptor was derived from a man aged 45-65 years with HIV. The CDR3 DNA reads TGTGCCAGCAGCGTAGCAGGTTTAAAGGAGCAGTTCTTC. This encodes CASSVAGLKEQFF.